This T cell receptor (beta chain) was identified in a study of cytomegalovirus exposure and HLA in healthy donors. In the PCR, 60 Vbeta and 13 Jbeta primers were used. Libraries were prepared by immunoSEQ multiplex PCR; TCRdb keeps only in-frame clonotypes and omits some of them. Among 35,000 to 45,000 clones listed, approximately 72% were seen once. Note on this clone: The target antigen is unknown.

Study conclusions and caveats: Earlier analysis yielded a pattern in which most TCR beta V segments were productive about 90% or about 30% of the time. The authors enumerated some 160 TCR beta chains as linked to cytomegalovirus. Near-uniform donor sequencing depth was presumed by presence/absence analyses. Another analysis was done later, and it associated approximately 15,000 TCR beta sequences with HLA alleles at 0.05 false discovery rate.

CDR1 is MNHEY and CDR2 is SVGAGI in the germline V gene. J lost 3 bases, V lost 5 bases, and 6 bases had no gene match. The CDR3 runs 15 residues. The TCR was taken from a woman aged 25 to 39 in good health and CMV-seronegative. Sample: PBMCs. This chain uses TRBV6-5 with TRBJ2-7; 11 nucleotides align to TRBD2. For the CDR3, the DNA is TGTGCCAGCAGTAAACTAGCGGGAGTTCACTACGAGCAGTACTTC. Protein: CASSKLAGVHYEQYF.